This TCR beta chain was recovered during a study of cytomegalovirus exposure and HLA in healthy donors. Amplification used 60 Vbeta primers and 13 Jbeta primers. Sequencing was performed with immunoSEQ multiplex PCR; in TCRdb, only in-frame clones are kept and a portion is missing. The sample table sets out approximately 210,000 clones. Regarding this clone: Its target is unknown.

The junction had 3 bases not matched to a gene; V was cut back by 1 base and J by 0 bases. Per the germline V gene, CDR1 is LGHNA and CDR2 is YSLEER. CDR3 length: 15 amino acids. Study findings and constraints: Most TCR beta V segments were productive about 87% or about 30% of the time in an earlier analysis. A later examination showed that TCR association rates differed by HLA locus, with DRB1 most and HLA-C fewest.

The sequencing sample was made of PBMCs. The sequence was obtained from a woman aged 30 to 39 in good health and CMV-seropositive. The genes are TRBV4-3 and TRBJ2-7, with TRBD1 matching 7 bases. CDR3 amino acids: CASSQARGSSYEQYF. The CDR3 DNA reads TGCGCCAGCAGCCAAGCCAGGGGGAGCTCCTACGAGCAGTACTTC.